The rows below give T cell receptor beta chains drawn from one sample of a study of blood T cell repertoires in COVID-19. Clones were sequenced by immunoSEQ multiplex PCR, and TCRdb holds only the in-frame ones, with some missing. Among 92,000 or so clones listed, 55% to 75% were seen once. Sequenced: peripheral blood. These TCRs come from a woman of 80 years or more with acute or convalescent COVID-19. Both conserved end residues are part of each CDR3. The D gene is left open where the match is weak. Size tells how often a clone was seen (once, few, many) or the class of an expanded clone, and some rows leave it out.

V gene,clone size,D gene,J gene,CDR3 DNA,CDR3 protein
TRBV7-9,.,TRBD1,TRBJ1-5,TGTGCCAGCAGCCGAACCGGGACAGGGGACTTCAATCAGCCCCAGCATTTT,CASSRTGTGDFNQPQHF
TRBV28,.,TRBD1,TRBJ1-2,TGTGCCAGCAGTTCAGAGGGACAGAACTATGGCTACACCTTC,CASSSEGQNYGYTF
TRBV7-9,.,TRBD1,TRBJ2-7,TGTGCCAGCAGCTTAGAGGGACAGGGTTCCTACGAGCAGTACTTC,CASSLEGQGSYEQYF
TRBV19,.,.,TRBJ1-2,TGTGCCAGTAATCCCGGGGGGGACTATGGCTACACCTTC,CASNPGGDYGYTF
TRBV27,.,.,TRBJ1-1,TGTGCCAGCAGTTTCGACAGCCTCCTATCCCGCGCGACTTTCTTT,CASSFDSLLSRATFF
TRBV2,.,.,TRBJ1-6,TGTGCCAGCAAAGTCCTAGACTCCCCAAACTCACCCCTCCACTTT,CASKVLDSPNSPLHF
TRBV7-9,.,TRBD1,TRBJ2-5,TGTGCCAGCAGCTTAGCAGGGCAGGGGGCACGAGAGACCCAGTACTTC,CASSLAGQGARETQYF
TRBV19,.,.,TRBJ1-2,TGTGCCAGTACCAGTCAGGAAACAGTCTATGGCTACACCTTC,CASTSQETVYGYTF
TRBV6-5,.,.,TRBJ2-7,TGTGCCAGCATGCCCACAGGATTCTCCTACGAGCAGTACTTC,CASMPTGFSYEQYF
TRBV2,few,.,TRBJ1-1,TGTGCCAGTGAAACAGGTTTCAACACTGAAGCTTTCTTT,CASETGFNTEAFF
TRBV12-3/TRBV12-4,.,.,TRBJ1-5,TGTGCCAGCAGCGTCCGAGGTCAGCCCCAGCATTTT,CASSVRGQPQHF
TRBV5-5,.,TRBD1,TRBJ1-5,TGTGCCAGCAGCTTAGGTACAGGGGAGGTTCAGCCCCAGCATTTT,CASSLGTGEVQPQHF
TRBV4-3,few,.,TRBJ1-5,TGCGCCAGCAGCCAAGATGGAGATAACAATCAGCCCCAGCATTTT,CASSQDGDNNQPQHF
TRBV3-1/TRBV3-2,.,.,TRBJ1-1,TGTGCCAGCAGCCAAGACCAGGGCACTGAAGCTTTCTTT,CASSQDQGTEAFF
TRBV5-4,once,TRBD1,TRBJ2-1,TGTGCCAGCAGCTCCAGGGGGACATACAATGAGCAGTTCTTC,CASSSRGTYNEQFF
TRBV6-2/TRBV6-3,.,.,TRBJ1-1,TGTGCCAGCAGTTACCCCCAGGGGACGGTGAACACTGAAGCTTTCTTT,CASSYPQGTVNTEAFF
TRBV5-5,few,.,TRBJ1-5,TGTGCCAGCAGCTGGCTGGAGGGTCAGCCCCAGCATTTT,CASSWLEGQPQHF
TRBV5-8,.,TRBD1,TRBJ1-2,TGTGCCAGCAGCTGGGACAGGAGAGGCTACACCTTC,CASSWDRRGYTF
TRBV14,.,TRBD2,TRBJ2-7,TGTGCCAGCAGCCTGGGACTAGCCCACGAGCAGTACTTC,CASSLGLAHEQYF
TRBV28,.,.,TRBJ2-5,TGTGCCAGCAGTTCTCAAGAGACCCAGTACTTC,CASSSQETQYF
TRBV27,.,.,TRBJ2-3,TGTGCCAGCAGTTATGGGCCAGGCGAATCCACAGATACGCAGTATTTT,CASSYGPGESTDTQYF
TRBV5-1,.,TRBD2,TRBJ2-3,TGCGCCAGCAGCTTGGAAGGGGTCGCGGGGGCAGATACGCAGTATTTT,CASSLEGVAGADTQYF
TRBV7-2,.,.,TRBJ2-2,TGTGCCAGCAGCCCTATCCTCGCCACCGGGGAGCTGTTTTTT,CASSPILATGELFF
TRBV19,few,.,TRBJ1-1,TGTGCCAGTAGTAGGGGGGGGCTTGAAGCTTTCTTT,CASSRGGLEAFF
TRBV27,few,TRBD1,TRBJ1-5,TGTGCCAGCAGTTCCGGGACAGAAAGTAGGAGCTTCAGCAATCAGCCCCAGCATTTT,CASSSGTESRSFSNQPQHF
TRBV2,.,.,TRBJ1-2,TGTGCCAGCAGCGGCGGGGAGGGGATCTATGGCTACACCTTC,CASSGGEGIYGYTF
TRBV6-5,.,TRBD1,TRBJ1-2,TGTGCCAGCAGTCGCCTGGGACAGGGGGTAGGCTACACCTTC,CASSRLGQGVGYTF
TRBV24-1,.,.,TRBJ2-7,TGTGCCACCAGTGTAGGGAGCTCCTACGAGCAGTACTTC,CATSVGSSYEQYF
TRBV7-2,.,.,TRBJ1-5,TGTGCCAGCAGCTTAGTCTTCAGTAATCAGCCCCAGCATTTT,CASSLVFSNQPQHF
TRBV5-4,few,TRBD2,TRBJ2-2,TGTGCCAGCAGCTTAGCGGGGGGGCTCACCGGGGAGCTGTTTTTT,CASSLAGGLTGELFF
TRBV9,.,.,TRBJ1-3,TGTGCCAGCAGCGTAAGCCAACCTGGAAACACCATATATTTT,CASSVSQPGNTIYF
TRBV7-6,.,.,TRBJ2-1,TGTGCCAGCAGCCCCGTCTACTACAATGAGCAGTTCTTC,CASSPVYYNEQFF
TRBV5-8,.,.,TRBJ1-2,TGTGCCAGCACGCCGCAACAGAGCTATGGCTACACCTTC,CASTPQQSYGYTF
TRBV19,once,TRBD1,TRBJ1-1,TGTGCCAGTAGTAGGCAGGGGGCGTACACTGAAGCTTTCTTT,CASSRQGAYTEAFF
TRBV7-8,.,TRBD2,TRBJ2-1,TGTGCCAGCAGCATTAGAACCGGACTAGTGGCTGAGCAGTTCTTC,CASSIRTGLVAEQFF
TRBV30,many,.,TRBJ1-6,TGTGCCTGGGCCCCCGGGGGAGTTAATTCACCCCTCCACTTT,CAWAPGGVNSPLHF
TRBV29-1,.,.,TRBJ1-1,TGCAGCGTTGAAGATTATGAGGGAGGTTTGGCGGCTTTCTTT,CSVEDYEGGLAAFF
TRBV11-2,few,.,TRBJ1-1,TGTGCCAGCAGCTTTTCTTCCGACACTGAAGCTTTCTTT,CASSFSSDTEAFF
TRBV4-3,.,TRBD1,TRBJ2-5,TGCGCCAGCAGCCAAGGGACCGGACAGGCTAAAGAGACCCAGTACTTC,CASSQGTGQAKETQYF
TRBV5-8,few,.,TRBJ1-3,TGTGCCAGCAGCTTGGTTCCCGGGACAACCCAAGGGGACACCATATATTTT,CASSLVPGTTQGDTIYF
TRBV7-2,once,.,TRBJ2-7,TGTGCCAGCAGCTTAGATCGGGCAGGGCCCTACGAGCAGTACTTC,CASSLDRAGPYEQYF
TRBV4-2,.,.,TRBJ1-5,TGTGCCAGCAGCGAGGGGGACGGTTCGGAGCCCCAGCATTTT,CASSEGDGSEPQHF
TRBV6-6,.,.,TRBJ1-1,TGTGCCAGCAGCACAACTCCCAGGGCTTTCTTT,CASSTTPRAFF
TRBV9,.,TRBD1,TRBJ1-1,TGTGCCAGCAGGACAGGGGGCTCCCTGAACACTGAAGCTTTCTTT,CASRTGGSLNTEAFF
TRBV5-8,.,TRBD2,TRBJ2-3,TGTGCCAGCAGCACGGGACTAGCGGGGGGGGCGCCGTCCGCAGATACGCAGTATTTT,CASSTGLAGGAPSADTQYF
TRBV6-2/TRBV6-3,.,.,TRBJ1-1,TGTGCCAGCAGTTACTCCTTTCTTTTCGGAGCTTTCTTT,CASSYSFLFGAFF
TRBV12-3/TRBV12-4,.,.,TRBJ1-2,TGTGCCAGCAGGGACTTCGACTATGGCTACACCTTC,CASRDFDYGYTF
TRBV10-3,once,.,TRBJ2-2,TGTGCCATCGCGGCGTCCGGGGAGCTGTTTTTT,CAIAASGELFF
TRBV19,.,TRBD1,TRBJ1-1,TGTGCCAGTAGTATGCGACAGGGGAGGGGGAACACTGAAGCTTTCTTT,CASSMRQGRGNTEAFF
TRBV5-4,.,.,TRBJ2-1,TGTGCCAGCCAGAGGGATAGATACAATGAGCAGTTCTTC,CASQRDRYNEQFF
TRBV30,.,.,TRBJ1-6,TGTGCCTGGAGTGTCGGCGGTACCTATTCACCCCTCCACTTT,CAWSVGGTYSPLHF
TRBV5-1,once,.,TRBJ2-6,TGCGCCAGCAGCCCCCAGGGGGGCAACGTCCTGACTTTC,CASSPQGGNVLTF
TRBV6-2/TRBV6-3,.,.,TRBJ1-2,TGTGCCAGCAGTCACAATTATGGCTACACCTTC,CASSHNYGYTF